The 32 T cell receptor beta chains below come from one sample, sequenced in a study of blood T cell repertoires in COVID-19. Sequencing used immunoSEQ multiplex PCR; TCRdb keeps in-frame clones, though not all of them. The repertoire has 80,000 to 100,000 clones, about 74% of them found once; the top ten carry about 3.9%. What was sequenced was peripheral blood. Every receptor here comes from a man in his 70s with COVID-19, enrolled during active disease.

The genes are TRBV9 and TRBJ1-6; 8 nucleotides match TRBD1. The V segment lost 4 bases and the J segment 8 bases; nucleotides outside the gene matches: 8. This CDR3 is 15 amino acids long. CDR1 and CDR2 from the germline V gene are SGDLS and YYNGEE. CDR3: CASSPRTGRDSPLHF. Here the CDR3 DNA reads TGTGCCAGCAGCCCCCGGACAGGGCGGGATTCACCCCTCCACTTT.

The chain couples TRBV14 to TRBJ2-7; TRBD1 matches at 9 bases. CDR3 size: 14 residues. V lost 5 bases and J lost 3; bases outside the gene matches: 5. The germline CDR1 and CDR2 sequences are SGHDN and FVKESK. Here the CDR3 reads CASSFGTGYYEQYF. The DNA for the CDR3 is TGTGCCAGCAGCTTCGGGACAGGGTACTACGAGCAGTACTTC.

V gene TRBV7-2 combines with J gene TRBJ2-7, with D maybe TRBD1 (6 bases). Germline assignment: CDR1 SGHTA and CDR2 FQGNSA. Trimming cost V 3 bases and J 5 bases, with 17 bases left between them. The CDR3 runs 15 residues. CDR3 nucleotide sequence: TGTGCCAGCAGCTTGCGACAGGCCTCTAAGGACGAGCAGTACTTC. Translated, it gives CASSLRQASKDEQYF.

The chain links TRBV5-5 to TRBJ1-2; no reliable D call. Germline V lookup: CDR1 SGHKS, CDR2 YYEKEE (reference sequence). The CDR3 runs to 14 residues. Trimming shortened V by 0 bases and J by 8 bases, and 14 bases separated the two germline ends. The CDR3 DNA is TGTGCCAGCAGCTTGGCCAGTACCTTAATCGGCTACACCTTC. Protein: CASSLASTLIGYTF.

This chain uses TRBV4-1 with TRBJ1-1; possible D gene TRBD1, 5 bases. Deletions cut 3 bases from V and 0 bases from J, with 14 bases between. CDR1 is MGHRA, CDR2 YSYEKL, per germline. This CDR3 has 16 residues. CDR3 amino acids: CASSHRIDSMNTEAFF. The DNA of the CDR3 is TGCGCCAGCAGCCATCGGATAGACAGCATGAACACTGAAGCTTTCTTT.

The chain recombines TRBV11-2 with TRBJ1-3; 7 bases are a match to TRBD1. CDR1 and CDR2 (germline): SGHAT, FQNNGV. The CDR3 covers 16 residues. V gave up 3 bases and J gave up 0 bases; unmatched junction bases: 5. The CDR3 nucleotides read TGTGCCAGCAGCTTTGGACAGGAGATCTCTGGAAACACCATATATTTT. It specifies CASSFGQEISGNTIYF.

The V and J genes are TRBV9 and TRBJ1-1; D might be TRBD1 (6 bases). The germline V and J ends were trimmed by 4 bases and 5 bases, with 18 bases remaining between them. Germline assignment: CDR1 SGDLS and CDR2 YYNGEE. The CDR3 covers 15 residues. CDR3 region: CASSFTAGGETEAFF. In DNA form, the CDR3 reads TGTGCCAGCAGCTTCACCGCGGGGGGCGAAACTGAAGCTTTCTTT.

The CDR3 sequence: CSVGTGRWTEAFF. CDR3 nucleotide sequence: TGCAGCGTTGGGACAGGGAGATGGACTGAAGCTTTCTTT. This rearrangement joins TRBV29-1 to TRBJ1-1; 8 bases match TRBD1. J was trimmed by 5 bases and V by 4 bases; bases with no gene match: 6. Germline CDR1 and CDR2: SQVTM and ANQGSEA. The CDR3 length is 13 residues.

The rearrangement joins TRBV5-4 to TRBJ1-2; possible D gene TRBD1, 6 bases. This CDR3 is 15 amino acids long. V gave up 0 bases and J gave up 1 base, with 10 bases separating them. CDR1 and CDR2 (germline): SGHNT, YYREEE (reference sequence). The CDR3: CASSLATGNNYGYTF. The DNA of the CDR3 is TGTGCCAGCAGCTTGGCGACAGGAAATAACTATGGCTACACCTTC. Filled out from reference TRBV5-4 and TRBJ1-2, the complete variable domain reads ETGVTQSPTHLIKTRGQQVTLRCSSQSGHNTVSWYQQALGQGPQFIFQYYREEENGRGNFPPRFSGLQFPNYSSELNVNALELDDSALYLCASSLATGNNYGYTFGSGTRLTVV.

The genes are TRBV27 and TRBJ2-1; TRBD2 might be the D (6 bases). From germline, CDR1 is MNHEY and CDR2 SMNVEV (reference sequence). CDR3 length: 14 amino acids. V lost 0 bases and J 7 bases, leaving 10 bases between the germline ends. The CDR3 is CASSLSSGGNEQFF. CDR3 bases: TGTGCCAGCAGTTTATCTAGCGGAGGTAATGAGCAGTTCTTC.

The chain's CDR3 is CASSFPDRDQYF. CDR3 nucleotide sequence: TGTGCCAGCAGCTTCCCGGACAGGGATCAGTACTTC. The chain links TRBV7-2 to TRBJ2-7; 8 bases align to TRBD1. Per germline, CDR1 SGHTA and CDR2 FQGNSA. This CDR3 is 12 amino acids long. The junction had 5 bases not matched to a gene; V was cut back by 3 bases and J by 10 bases. Full variable domain (remainder filled in from reference TRBV7-2 and TRBJ2-7): GAGVSQSPSNKVTEKGKDVELRCDPISGHTALYWYRQSLGQGLEFLIYFQGNSAPDKSGLPSDRFSAERTGGSVSTLTIQRTQQEDSAVYLCASSFPDRDQYFGPGTRLTVT.

V usage is TRBV10-3 and J usage is TRBJ2-7; 11 positions agree with TRBD2. J was trimmed by 0 bases and V by 4 bases; bases with no gene match: 5. Germline V gene sequence: CDR1 ENHRY, CDR2 SYGVKD. This CDR3 is built from 16 residues. The CDR3 here is CAISGTSGSLSYEQYF. CDR3 coding DNA: TGTGCCATCAGTGGGACTAGCGGGTCGCTCTCCTACGAGCAGTACTTC.

The chain couples TRBV27 to TRBJ2-7, with a possible D match to TRBD2 (5 bases). Looked up from germline, CDR1 is MNHEY and CDR2 is SMNVEV (reference sequence). There are 13 residues in the CDR3. V was clipped by 5 bases and J by 4 bases, with 12 bases between them. CDR3 in amino acids: CASSPPPGYEQYF. In DNA, the CDR3 is TGTGCCAGCAGTCCACCCCCGGGGTACGAGCAGTACTTC.

The V call is TRBV7-3, the J call TRBJ1-1; 11 positions agree with TRBD1. V was pared by 4 bases and J by 4 bases, with 2 bases of the junction left unmatched. Germline values: CDR1 SGHTA, CDR2 FQGTGA. The CDR3 runs to 14 residues. CDR3 nucleotide sequence: TGTGCCAGCAGCTCCGGGACAGGGGGCACTGAAGCTTTCTTT. This gives the protein CASSSGTGGTEAFF.

The chain joins TRBV5-1 to TRBJ2-4; 7 bases agree with TRBD1. This CDR3 has 15 residues. V gave up 2 bases and J gave up 9 bases; unmatched junction bases: 11. The V gene's germline CDR1 is SGHRS and CDR2 YFSETQ. The CDR3 loop is CASSFSDRAGAIQYF. The CDR3 DNA is TGCGCCAGCAGCTTTTCTGACAGGGCCGGGGCCATTCAGTACTTC.

The rearrangement uses TRBV12-5 and TRBJ2-1, with D perhaps TRBD2 (5 bases). Trimming took 0 bases from V and 3 from J, leaving 15 bases between them. Germline V CDR1 and CDR2: LGHNT, FRNRAP. The CDR3 runs to 17 residues. The CDR3 DNA reads as TGTGCTAGTGGTTTGGTAAAGGAGGCTATGGGCTACAATGAGCAGTTCTTC. It codes for CASGLVKEAMGYNEQFF. The full variable domain, rest sourced from reference TRBV12-5 and TRBJ2-1, is DARVTQTPRHKVTEMGQEVTMRCQPILGHNTVFWYRQTMMQGLELLAYFRNRAPLDDSGMPKDRFSAEMPDATLATLKIQPSEPRDSAVYFCASGLVKEAMGYNEQFFGPGTRLTVL.

The chain employs TRBV7-2 and TRBJ1-2, with TRBD1 matching over 7 bases. This CDR3 is 15 amino acids long. V lost 1 base, J lost 3 bases, and 5 bases stayed unmatched. CDR1 and CDR2 from the germline V gene are SGHTA and FQGNSA. The CDR3 spells CASSLEPTGYYGYTF. CDR3 in DNA: TGTGCCAGCAGCTTAGAACCGACAGGGTACTATGGCTACACCTTC. Full variable domain (remainder filled in from reference TRBV7-2 and TRBJ1-2): GAGVSQSPSNKVTEKGKDVELRCDPISGHTALYWYRQSLGQGLEFLIYFQGNSAPDKSGLPSDRFSAERTGGSVSTLTIQRTQQEDSAVYLCASSLEPTGYYGYTFGSGTRLTVV.

This CDR3 reads CASSLGGGRRNEQFF. The CDR3 bases are TGTGCCAGCAGCCTTGGGGGCGGGAGAAGGAATGAGCAGTTCTTC. The chain combines TRBV9 with TRBJ2-1; D may be TRBD2 (7 bases). This CDR3 region has 15 residues. Germline assignment: CDR1 SGDLS and CDR2 YYNGEE. Trimming left V 4 bases short and J 7 bases short, with 18 bases between.

The V gene is TRBV5-6, the J gene TRBJ1-2, with D possibly TRBD1 on 6 matching bases. Trimming left V 2 bases short and J 7 bases short, with 9 bases between. The CDR3 is 12 amino acids. Per the germline V gene, CDR1 is SGHDT and CDR2 is YYEEEE. The CDR3 DNA reads as TGTGCCAGCAGCTTCGGGGGGCCTGGCTACACCTTC. This gives the protein CASSFGGPGYTF.

The chain links TRBV7-2 to TRBJ2-7; 10 nucleotides match TRBD2. J gave up 6 bases and V 5 bases, and 13 bases lay outside the gene matches. Per the germline V gene, CDR1 is SGHTA and CDR2 is FQGNSA. The CDR3 spans 16 residues. CDR3 DNA: TGTGCCAGCAGCCGCCTTGGGGCTAGCGGGAGTTTCGAGCAGTACTTC. Translating it yields CASSRLGASGSFEQYF.

This clone appeared a few times. The rearrangement uses TRBV9 and TRBJ1-3, with D perhaps matching TRBD1 (6 bases). The V end lost 3 bases, the J end lost 0 bases, and 13 bases lay between the germline ends. The CDR3 has 16 residues. Germline CDR1 is SGDLS and CDR2 is YYNGEE. The CDR3 coding sequence is TGTGCCAGCAGCGCCCTAGACAGGAGCTCTGGAAACACCATATATTTT. The encoded protein is CASSALDRSSGNTIYF.

The chain joins TRBV30 to TRBJ1-5; D call uncertain. The germline V gene has CDR1 GTSNPN and CDR2 SVGIG (reference sequence). V was trimmed by 2 bases and J by 3 bases, leaving 8 bases between them. The CDR3 spans 13 residues. CDR3 residues: CAWSLENNQPQHF. The CDR3 DNA reads TGTGCCTGGAGTCTGGAGAACAATCAGCCCCAGCATTTT.

The chain combines TRBV7-2 with TRBJ1-4; 8 bases are a match to TRBD1. Per the germline V gene, CDR1 is SGHTA and CDR2 is FQGNSA. This CDR3 is built from 14 residues. V lost 6 bases and J lost 8; bases outside the gene matches: 8. CDR3 bases: TGTGCCAGCAGTCCCGGGACAGGATACGAAAAACTGTTTTTT. As protein: CASSPGTGYEKLFF. The full variable domain, its missing parts supplied by reference TRBV7-2 and TRBJ1-4, is GAGVSQSPSNKVTEKGKDVELRCDPISGHTALYWYRQSLGQGLEFLIYFQGNSAPDKSGLPSDRFSAERTGGSVSTLTIQRTQQEDSAVYLCASSPGTGYEKLFFGSGTQLSVL.

The chain joins TRBV15 to TRBJ2-3; 8 nucleotides line up with TRBD2. There are 16 residues in the CDR3. The V gene end was trimmed by 1 base and the J gene end by 1 base; junction bases not matched to a gene: 4. Per the germline V gene, CDR1 is LNHNV and CDR2 is YYDKDF (reference sequence). The CDR3 here is CATSRARAGGTDTQYF. The CDR3 DNA reads TGTGCCACCAGCAGAGCCCGAGCGGGAGGCACAGATACGCAGTATTTT.

The chain employs TRBV19 and TRBJ2-5, with D possibly being TRBD2 (5 bases). The CDR3 has 13 residues. Germline V lookup: CDR1 LNHDA, CDR2 SQIVND (reference sequence). The V end lost 3 bases, the J end lost 1 base, and 6 bases lay between the germline ends. The CDR3 sequence is CASSIGLQETQYF. In DNA, the CDR3 is TGTGCCAGTAGTATCGGACTCCAAGAGACCCAGTACTTC.

V is TRBV28 and J is TRBJ1-1; D is possibly TRBD1 (6 bases). The CDR3 is 14 amino acids. Germline CDR1 and CDR2: MDHEN and SYDVKM. V gave up 1 base and J gave up 3 bases, with 9 bases separating them. The CDR3 loop reads CASSLSGVDTEAFF. The CDR3, as DNA: TGTGCCAGCAGTTTATCAGGGGTCGACACTGAAGCTTTCTTT.

The CDR3 DNA is TGTGCCAGCAGCTCCCCCGGACTAGCGGGATCGAGCTCCTACAATGAGCAGTTCTTC. Its translation: CASSSPGLAGSSSYNEQFF. V and J are TRBV7-3 and TRBJ2-1; 12 nucleotides match TRBD2. This CDR3 region has 19 residues. The V segment lost 4 bases and the J segment 0 bases; nucleotides outside the gene matches: 10. From germline, CDR1 is SGHTA and CDR2 FQGTGA.

The chain combines TRBV7-2 with TRBJ2-7, with D unresolved. V was cut by 2 bases and J by 3 bases, with 8 bases left in between. The CDR3 loop spans 13 amino acids. CDR1 is SGHTA, CDR2 FQGNSA, per germline. As DNA, the CDR3 is TGTGCCAGCAGCTTATATGCAGACTACGAGCAGTACTTC. Translation gives CASSLYADYEQYF.

The J gene is TRBJ1-4, the V gene TRBV27, with 12 nucleotides matching TRBD1. The CDR3 has 19 residues. In germline, CDR1 is MNHEY, CDR2 SMNVEV (reference sequence). Germline trimming cut 7 bases from V and 4 bases from J; bases unmatched to any gene: 16. For the CDR3, the DNA is TGTGCCAGCAAGCGCTTTGCGGGACAGGGGGCGCGTGGTAATGAAAAACTGTTTTTT. Residues: CASKRFAGQGARGNEKLFF.

This chain's CDR3 is CASSRTGEAFF. Here the CDR3 DNA reads TGTGCCAGCAGCCGGACAGGCGAAGCTTTCTTT. The rearrangement joins TRBV12-3 or TRBV12-4 to TRBJ1-1; 7 bases line up with TRBD1. V lost 6 bases to trimming and J lost 8 bases; unmatched junction nucleotides: 3. CDR3 length: 11 amino acids.

This clone was recorded only once. The CDR3 spells CAIRLAGGGTQYF. The CDR3 region has the DNA TGTGCCATCAGGCTAGCGGGAGGGGGTACGCAGTATTTT. This chain uses TRBV10-3 with TRBJ2-3; 12 bases align to TRBD2. The CDR3 is made up of 13 amino acids. V gave up 6 bases and J gave up 8 bases; unmatched junction bases: 3. In germline, CDR1 is ENHRY, CDR2 SYGVKD.

The chain recombines TRBV11-3 with TRBJ2-6; no firm D call. Per the germline V gene, CDR1 is SGHNT and CDR2 is YENEEA. The CDR3 has 15 residues. V lost 5 bases to trimming and J lost 0 bases, with 8 bases between them. The CDR3 sequence: CASSPPHSGANVLTF. CDR3 nucleotide sequence: TGTGCCAGCAGCCCCCCCCACTCTGGGGCCAACGTCCTGACTTTC.